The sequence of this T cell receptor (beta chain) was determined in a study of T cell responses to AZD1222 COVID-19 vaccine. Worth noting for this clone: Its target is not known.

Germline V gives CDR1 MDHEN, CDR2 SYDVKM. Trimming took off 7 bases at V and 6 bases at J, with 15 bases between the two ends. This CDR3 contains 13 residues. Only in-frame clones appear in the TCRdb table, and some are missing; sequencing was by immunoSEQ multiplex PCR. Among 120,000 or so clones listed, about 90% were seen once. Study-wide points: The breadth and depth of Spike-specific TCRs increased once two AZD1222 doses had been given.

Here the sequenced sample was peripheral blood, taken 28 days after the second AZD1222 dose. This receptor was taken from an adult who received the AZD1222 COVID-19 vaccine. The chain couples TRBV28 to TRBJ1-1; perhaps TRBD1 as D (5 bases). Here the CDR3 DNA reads TGTGCCAGCACCCAGGGTGGGAGCGCTGAAGCTTTCTTT. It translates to CASTQGGSAEAFF.